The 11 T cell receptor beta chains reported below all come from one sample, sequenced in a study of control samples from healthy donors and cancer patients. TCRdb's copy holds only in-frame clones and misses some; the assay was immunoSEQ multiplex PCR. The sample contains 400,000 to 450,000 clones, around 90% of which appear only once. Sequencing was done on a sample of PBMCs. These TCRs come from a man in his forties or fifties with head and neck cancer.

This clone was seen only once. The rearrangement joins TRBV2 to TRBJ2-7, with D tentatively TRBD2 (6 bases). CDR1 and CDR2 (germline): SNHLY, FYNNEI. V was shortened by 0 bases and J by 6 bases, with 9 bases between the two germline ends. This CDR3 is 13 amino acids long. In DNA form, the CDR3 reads TGTGCCAGCAGTGAAGCCGAGGAGGGCGAGCAGTACTTC. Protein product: CASSEAEEGEQYF.

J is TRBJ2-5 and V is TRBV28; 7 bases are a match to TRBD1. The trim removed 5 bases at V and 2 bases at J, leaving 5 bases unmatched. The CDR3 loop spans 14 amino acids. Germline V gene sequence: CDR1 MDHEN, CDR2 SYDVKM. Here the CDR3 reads CASSPPGQQETQYF. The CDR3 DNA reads TGTGCCAGCAGTCCTCCGGGACAGCAAGAGACCCAGTACTTC. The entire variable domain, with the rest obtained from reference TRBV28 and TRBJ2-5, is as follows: DVKVTQSSRYLVKRTGEKVFLECVQDMDHENMFWYRQDPGLGLRLIYFSYDVKMKEKGDIPEGYSVSREKKERFSLILESASTNQTSMYLCASSPPGQQETQYFGPGTRLLVL.

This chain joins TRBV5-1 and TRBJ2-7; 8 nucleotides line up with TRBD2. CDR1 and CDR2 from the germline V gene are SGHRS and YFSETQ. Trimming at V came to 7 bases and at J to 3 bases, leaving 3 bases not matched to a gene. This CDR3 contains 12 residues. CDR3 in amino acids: CASREGRYEQYF. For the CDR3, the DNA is TGCGCCAGCCGGGAGGGCCGCTACGAGCAGTACTTC.

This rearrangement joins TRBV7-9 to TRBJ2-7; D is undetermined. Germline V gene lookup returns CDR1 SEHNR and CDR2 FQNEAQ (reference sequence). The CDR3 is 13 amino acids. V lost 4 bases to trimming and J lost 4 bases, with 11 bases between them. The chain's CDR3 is CASSSGAPYEQYF. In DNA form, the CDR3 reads TGTGCCAGCAGCTCGGGCGCCCCATACGAGCAGTACTTC. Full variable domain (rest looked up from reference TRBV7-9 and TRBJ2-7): DTGVSQNPRHKITKRGQNVTFRCDPISEHNRLYWYRQTLGQGPEFLTYFQNEAQLEKSRLLSDRFSAERPKGSFSTLEIQRTEQGDSAMYLCASSSGAPYEQYFGPGTRLTVT.

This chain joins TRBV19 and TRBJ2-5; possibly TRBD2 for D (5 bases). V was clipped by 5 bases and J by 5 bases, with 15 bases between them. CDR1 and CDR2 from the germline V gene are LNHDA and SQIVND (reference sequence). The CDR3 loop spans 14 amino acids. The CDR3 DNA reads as TGTGCCAGTAGTCCTGGGGTGTCGGGGGAGACCCAGTACTTC. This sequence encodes CASSPGVSGETQYF. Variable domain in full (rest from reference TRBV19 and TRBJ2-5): DGGITQSPKYLFRKEGQNVTLSCEQNLNHDAMYWYRQDPGQGLRLIYYSQIVNDFQKGDIAEGYSVSREKKESFPLTVTSAQKNPTAFYLCASSPGVSGETQYFGPGTRLLVL.

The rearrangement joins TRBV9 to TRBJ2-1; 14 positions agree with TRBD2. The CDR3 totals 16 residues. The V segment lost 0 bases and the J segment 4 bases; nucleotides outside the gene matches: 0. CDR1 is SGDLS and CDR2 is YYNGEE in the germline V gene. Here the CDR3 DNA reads TGTGCCAGCAGCGTAGGACTAGCGGGAGGGTACAATGAGCAGTTCTTC. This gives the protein CASSVGLAGGYNEQFF.

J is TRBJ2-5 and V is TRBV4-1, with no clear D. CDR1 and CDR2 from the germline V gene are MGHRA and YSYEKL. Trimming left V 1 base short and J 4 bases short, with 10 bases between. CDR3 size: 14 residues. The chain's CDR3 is CASSQVLVGETQYF. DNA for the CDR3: TGCGCCAGCAGCCAAGTTCTGGTGGGAGAGACCCAGTACTTC.

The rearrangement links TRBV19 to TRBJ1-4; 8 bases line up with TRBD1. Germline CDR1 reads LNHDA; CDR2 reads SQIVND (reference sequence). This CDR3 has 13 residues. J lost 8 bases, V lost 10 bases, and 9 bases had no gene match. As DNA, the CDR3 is TGTGCCACCGCGGACAGGGAGGGGGAAAAACTGTTTTTT. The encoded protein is CATADREGEKLFF.

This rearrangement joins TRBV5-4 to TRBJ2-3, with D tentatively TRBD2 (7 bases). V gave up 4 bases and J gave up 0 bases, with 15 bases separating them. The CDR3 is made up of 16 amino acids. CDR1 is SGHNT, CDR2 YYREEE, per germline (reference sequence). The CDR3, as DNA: TGTGCCAGCAGCATGTCACGGGGGGCTAGCACAGATACGCAGTATTTT. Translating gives CASSMSRGASTDTQYF.

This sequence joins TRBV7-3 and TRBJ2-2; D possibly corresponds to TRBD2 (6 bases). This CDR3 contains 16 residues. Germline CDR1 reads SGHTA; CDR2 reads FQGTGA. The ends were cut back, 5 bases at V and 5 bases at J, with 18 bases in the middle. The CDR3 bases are TGTGCCAGCAGCCCTACTGGCGGGGCCCTGACCGGGGAGCTGTTTTTT. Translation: CASSPTGGALTGELFF.

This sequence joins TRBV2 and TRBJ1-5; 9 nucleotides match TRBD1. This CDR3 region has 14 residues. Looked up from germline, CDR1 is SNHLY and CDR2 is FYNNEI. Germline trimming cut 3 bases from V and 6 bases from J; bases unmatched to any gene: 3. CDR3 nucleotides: TGTGCCAGCAGTGAGGACAGGGGCGGTCAGCCCCAGCATTTT. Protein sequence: CASSEDRGGQPQHF.